These 10 T cell receptor beta chains were all obtained from the same sample, sequenced in a study of cytomegalovirus exposure and HLA in healthy donors. 13 Jbeta primers and 60 Vbeta primers were used for the PCR. Profiled with immunoSEQ multiplex PCR; TCRdb holds only in-frame clones, not every one. The sample has roughly 160,000 clones; roughly two thirds are singletons. The sample consisted of PBMCs. These receptors were taken from a woman aged 18-30 years in good health and CMV-seropositive.

Turning to this clone: Other DNA sequences in the sample encode the same CDR3. V usage is TRBV4-3 and J usage is TRBJ2-1, with 7 bases fitting TRBD1. The germline gives CDR1 LGHNA, CDR2 YSLEER. The length of the CDR3 is 15 residues. Trimming at V came to 4 bases and at J to 0 bases, leaving 3 bases not matched to a gene. CDR3 sequence reads: CASSLDRSSYNEQFF. The CDR3 DNA follows: TGCGCCAGCAGCCTGGACAGGAGCTCCTACAATGAGCAGTTCTTC.

In its sample, this clone was seen a few times. V usage is TRBV6-5 and J usage is TRBJ1-1; D gene ambiguous. Germline CDR1 is MNHEY and CDR2 is SVGAGI. Trimming pared 5 bases from V and 5 bases from J, leaving 9 bases between. The CDR3 length is 12 residues. The CDR3 loop reads CASSEYGTEAFF. The DNA of the CDR3 is TGTGCCAGCAGTGAATACGGGACTGAAGCTTTCTTT.

V gene TRBV25-1 combines with J gene TRBJ1-6, with 7 nucleotides matching TRBD1. The CDR3 length is 15 residues. V lost 7 bases to trimming and J lost 7 bases; unmatched junction nucleotides: 10. From germline, CDR1 is MGHDK and CDR2 SYGVNS. CDR3 coding DNA: TGTGCCAGCACCCACGACAGGGTGGAGAATTCACCCCTCCACTTT. Translation gives CASTHDRVENSPLHF.

V is TRBV19 and J is TRBJ1-1, with D hard to call. CDR1 LNHDA and CDR2 SQIVND come from the germline V gene (reference sequence). The CDR3 has 16 amino acids. V lost 2 bases, J lost 3 bases, and 16 bases lay in between. CDR3 region: CASSIRRVSLDTEAFF. For the CDR3, the DNA is TGTGCCAGTAGTATACGCCGGGTCAGTTTGGACACTGAAGCTTTCTTT.

This rearrangement joins TRBV19 to TRBJ1-1, with 8 bases matching TRBD1. The length of the CDR3 is 16 residues. V was pared by 3 bases and J by 0 bases, with 6 bases of the junction left unmatched. Germline CDR1 and CDR2: LNHDA and SQIVND (reference sequence). CDR3 region: CASSIPGGSLNTEAFF. In DNA, the CDR3 is TGTGCCAGTAGTATTCCAGGGGGCAGTCTGAACACTGAAGCTTTCTTT. Variable domain in full (rest from reference TRBV19 and TRBJ1-1): DGGITQSPKYLFRKEGQNVTLSCEQNLNHDAMYWYRQDPGQGLRLIYYSQIVNDFQKGDIAEGYSVSREKKESFPLTVTSAQKNPTAFYLCASSIPGGSLNTEAFFGQGTRLTVV.

The J gene is TRBJ2-7, the V gene TRBV6-5, with a weak D call TRBD1 (5 bases). The CDR3 has 15 residues. Trimming took 6 bases from V and 0 from J, leaving 15 bases between them. CDR1 and CDR2 from the germline V gene are MNHEY and SVGAGI. CDR3 nucleotide sequence: TGTGCCAGCAGCCGACCAGGGTCCAGCTCCTACGAGCAGTACTTC. Translating it yields CASSRPGSSSYEQYF.

Only a few counts were recorded for this clone. The J gene is TRBJ2-5, the V gene TRBV4-1; 10 bases fit TRBD2. In germline, CDR1 is MGHRA, CDR2 YSYEKL. The CDR3 contains 18 residues. V lost 1 base and J lost 4; bases outside the gene matches: 12. CDR3 sequence reads: CASSQVNLGLAFGETQYF. Here the CDR3 DNA reads TGCGCCAGCAGCCAAGTAAATTTGGGACTAGCGTTTGGAGAGACCCAGTACTTC.

The CDR3 loop is CASSLTGGANIQYF. The CDR3 nucleotides read TGTGCCAGCAGTTTAACAGGGGGCGCAAACATTCAGTACTTC. The gene calls are TRBV27 and TRBJ2-4; the match to TRBD1 covers 9 bases. Germline CDR1 reads MNHEY; CDR2 reads SMNVEV (reference sequence). The CDR3 runs to 14 residues. The junction had 2 bases not matched to a gene; V was cut back by 2 bases and J by 6 bases.

The chain is built from TRBV12-5 and TRBJ1-2; D is uncertain. This CDR3 contains 15 residues. Germline CDR1 and CDR2: LGHNT and FRNRAP. The V gene lost 0 bases and the J gene lost 5 bases, with 13 bases spanning the gap. CDR3 coding DNA: TGTGCTAGTGGTTTGGTAGTACATGGAGGATATGGCTACACCTTC. It codes for CASGLVVHGGYGYTF.

The chain uses TRBV7-8 and TRBJ2-3, with no clear D. The CDR3 length is 14 residues. Germline V gene lookup returns CDR1 SGHVS and CDR2 FQNEAQ. V dropped 5 bases and J dropped 0 bases, with 9 bases sitting between them. CDR3 residues: CASSPPFSTDTQYF. The CDR3 DNA is TGTGCCAGCAGCCCTCCTTTCAGCACAGATACGCAGTATTTT.